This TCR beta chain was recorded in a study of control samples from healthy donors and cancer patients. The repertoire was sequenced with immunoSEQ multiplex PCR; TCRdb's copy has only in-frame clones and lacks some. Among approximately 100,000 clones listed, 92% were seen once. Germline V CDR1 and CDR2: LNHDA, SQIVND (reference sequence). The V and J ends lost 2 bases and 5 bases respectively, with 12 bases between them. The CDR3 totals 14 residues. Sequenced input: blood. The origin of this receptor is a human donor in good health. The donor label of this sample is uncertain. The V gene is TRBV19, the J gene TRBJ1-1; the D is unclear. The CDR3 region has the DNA TGTGCCAGTAGTATATGGAGGCTCTCTACTGAAGCTTTCTTT. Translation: CASSIWRLSTEAFF. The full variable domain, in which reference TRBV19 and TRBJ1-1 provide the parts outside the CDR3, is DGGITQSPKYLFRKEGQNVTLSCEQNLNHDAMYWYRQDPGQGLRLIYYSQIVNDFQKGDIAEGYSVSREKKESFPLTVTSAQKNPTAFYLCASSIWRLSTEAFFGQGTRLTVV.